This T cell receptor (beta chain) was identified during a study of CD8+ T cells in alopecia areata. Overall study: Treated patients were dosed with oral tofacitinib, taking 5 to 10 mg twice daily.

The CDR3 spans 14 residues. The germline CDR1 and CDR2 sequences are SEHNR and FQNEAQ (reference sequence). Trimming removed 5 bases from V and 0 bases from J, with 9 bases in between. Findings of the study overall: Many expanded lesional clones stayed in scalp and blood while on tofacitinib.

Note on this clone: The antigen is undetermined.

Treatment noted: oral pan-JAK inhibitor, 5-10 mg twice daily. The sequencing template was cDNA reverse transcribed from extracted RNA. Here immunoSEQ multiplex PCR was the method, and the copy in TCRdb shows in-frame clones only, minus some. This table holds more than 150,000 clones, around 51% found once. The TCR sequence derives from a human donor with alopecia areata. The source material was CD8+ T cells sorted from blood, sampled around week 54, from a patient treated with tofacitinib. The V call is TRBV7-9, the J call TRBJ2-3; D not certain. The CDR3 is CASSALESTDTQYF. The CDR3 DNA sequence: TGTGCCAGCAGCGCCCTAGAAAGCACAGATACGCAGTATTTT.